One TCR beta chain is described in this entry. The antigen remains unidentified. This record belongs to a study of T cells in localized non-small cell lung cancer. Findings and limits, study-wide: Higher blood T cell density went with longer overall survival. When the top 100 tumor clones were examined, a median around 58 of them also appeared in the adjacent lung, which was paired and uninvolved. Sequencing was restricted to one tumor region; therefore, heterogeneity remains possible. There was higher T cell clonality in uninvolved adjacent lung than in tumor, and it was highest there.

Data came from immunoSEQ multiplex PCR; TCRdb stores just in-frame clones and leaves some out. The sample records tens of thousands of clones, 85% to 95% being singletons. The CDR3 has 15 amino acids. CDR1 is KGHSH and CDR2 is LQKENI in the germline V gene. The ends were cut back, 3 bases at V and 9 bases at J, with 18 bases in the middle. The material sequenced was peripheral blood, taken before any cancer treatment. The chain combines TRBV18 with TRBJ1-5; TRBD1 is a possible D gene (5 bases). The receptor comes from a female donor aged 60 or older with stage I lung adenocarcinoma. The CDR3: CASSPEAGHGLPQHF. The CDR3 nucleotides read TGTGCCAGCTCACCCGAAGCAGGGCACGGCCTGCCCCAGCATTTT.